This T cell receptor (beta chain) was profiled in a study of cytomegalovirus exposure and HLA in healthy donors. Across the whole study: Unique TCRs from HLA-typed donors, 85 million to 100 million of them, were held in an early data release.

It was with 60 Vbeta and 13 Jbeta primers that the PCR ran. Profiling relied on immunoSEQ multiplex PCR, and the TCRdb table lists in-frame clones only, not all of them. The repertoire holds some 96,000 clones, around 76% seen once, with 7% to 9% in the top ten. In the case of this clone: Its target is unknown.

The study's findings and limits: In vitro experiments confirmed that a few CMV-associated chains were specific for CMV antigens.

The J segment lost 7 bases and the V segment lost 5 bases, leaving 7 bases of the junction unmatched. This CDR3 is built from 14 residues. Germline V gene lookup returns CDR1 PRHDT and CDR2 FYEKMQ (reference sequence). The sequenced sample was PBMCs. This receptor was identified in a man in his forties or fifties in good health and CMV-seropositive. V gene TRBV13 combines with J gene TRBJ2-7, with TRBD1 matching over 11 bases. The CDR3 sequence is CASSIGQGAGEQYF. The DNA of the CDR3 is TGTGCCAGCAGCATCGGACAGGGGGCAGGGGAGCAGTACTTC.